Here is one TCR beta chain with its context. Antigen: not known. Libraries were prepared by immunoSEQ multiplex PCR; TCRdb keeps only in-frame clonotypes and omits some of them. The sample has 90,000 to 150,000 clones; about 90% are singletons. This sample was taken from a study of Tregs in tolerant kidney transplant recipients. Points from the study as a whole: Biological reproducibility was not directly addressed, but technical replication error appeared minimal.

Unstimulated regulatory T cells (CD4+CD25+CD127-), CD4+CD25- non-regulatory cells, CD4 and CD8 cells were FACS-sorted from thawed PBMCs. This receptor was obtained from a human donor in good health. Sequenced: CD4+ T cells from blood.

CDR3: CASSEYQVNYGYTF. As DNA, the CDR3 is TGTGCCAGCAGTGAATATCAGGTGAACTATGGCTACACCTTC. This chain connects TRBV2 to TRBJ1-2; D unclear. The V gene's germline CDR1 is SNHLY and CDR2 FYNNEI. CDR3 length: 14 amino acids. With 2 bases removed from V and 2 bases from J, the gap between germline ends came to 9 bases.